Presented here are 2 T cell receptor beta chains from one specimen sequenced in a study of PD-1 blockade in classical Hodgkin lymphoma. Generated by immunoSEQ multiplex PCR, the TCRdb table keeps only in-frame clones and is missing some. The table includes 25,000 to 35,000 clones, roughly 80% detected once. Documented time point: cycle 4 day 1 (C4D1), after five to seven weeks of nivolumab. Exposure to brentuximab vedotin varied, and each patient had relapsed following autologous stem cell transplantation. It was by magnetic negative selection that CD4+ T cells were purified from thawed PBMCs. The sample here was CD4+ T cells from blood, taken before the fourth cycle of nivolumab. These receptors were collected from a human donor with classical Hodgkin lymphoma.

The chain combines TRBV5-4 with TRBJ1-2; D call uncertain. CDR1 is SGHNT, CDR2 YYREEE, per germline (reference sequence). This CDR3 has 14 residues. V was pared by 5 bases and J by 2 bases, with 13 bases between. The CDR3 nucleotides are TGTGCCAGCAGTACGGGCGACGGGAACTATGGCTACACCTTC. As protein: CASSTGDGNYGYTF.

The sample holds one count of this clone. The rearrangement links TRBV19 to TRBJ2-3; 10 nucleotides agree with TRBD1. Looked up from germline, CDR1 is LNHDA and CDR2 is SQIVND (reference sequence). Trimming took 7 bases from V and 5 from J; bases not matched to a gene: 9. The CDR3 extends over 15 amino acids. Here the CDR3 DNA reads TGTGCCAGTAACCGAGGACAGGGGGTGGGAGATACGCAGTATTTT. Protein sequence: CASNRGQGVGDTQYF.